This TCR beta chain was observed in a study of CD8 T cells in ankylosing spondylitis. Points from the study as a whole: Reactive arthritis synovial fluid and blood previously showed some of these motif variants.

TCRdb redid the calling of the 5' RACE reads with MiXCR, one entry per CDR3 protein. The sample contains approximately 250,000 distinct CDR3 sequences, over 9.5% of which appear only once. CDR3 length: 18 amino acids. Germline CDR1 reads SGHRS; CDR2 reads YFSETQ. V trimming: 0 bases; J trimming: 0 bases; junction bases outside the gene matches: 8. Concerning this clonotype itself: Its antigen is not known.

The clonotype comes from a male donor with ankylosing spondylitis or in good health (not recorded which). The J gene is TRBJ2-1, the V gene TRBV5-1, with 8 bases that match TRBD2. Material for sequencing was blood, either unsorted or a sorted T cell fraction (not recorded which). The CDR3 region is CASSLVRGGRNSYNEQFF. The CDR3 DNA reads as TGCGCCAGCAGCTTGGTCAGGGGCGGGAGGAACTCCTACAATGAGCAGTTCTTC.